The 22 T cell receptor beta chains in this list originate from one sample, sequenced in a study of T cells in Graves' hyperthyroidism and ophthalmopathy. Regions amplified from RNA transcripts were the TCR beta CDR3 regions. A set of HTBI primers served as the primers for a first-round RT-PCR of the TCR CDR3. Via MiXCR, TCRdb re-called the multiplex PCR reads, giving one row per CDR3 protein. In the table there are over 700,000 distinct CDR3 sequences, under 45% of which are singletons. The sample comprised blood. The receptors stem from a woman aged 40 to 55 with Graves' hyperthyroidism.

At least ten counts were recorded for this clonotype. The chain has TRBV6-5 and TRBJ1-5; no firm D call. The CDR3 is 13 residues long. V was pared by 4 bases and J by 5 bases, with 9 bases between. From germline, CDR1 is MNHEY and CDR2 SVGAGI. CDR3 sequence reads: CASSLRGYQPQHF. CDR3 sequence (DNA): TGTGCCAGCAGTTTGAGAGGCTATCAGCCCCAGCATTTT.

This clonotype turned up a few times. The genes are TRBV7-2 and TRBJ2-5, with a tentative D call TRBD1 (5 bases). Trimming took off 5 bases at V and 0 bases at J, with 10 bases between the two ends. CDR1 SGHTA and CDR2 FQGNSA come from the germline V gene. The CDR3 is made up of 14 amino acids. The CDR3, as DNA: TGTGCCAGCAGCCCGAACAGGTACCAAGAGACCCAGTACTTC. Translated, it gives CASSPNRYQETQYF.

J is TRBJ2-7 and V is TRBV13; 7 bases align to TRBD1. Germline-derived CDR1 and CDR2 are PRHDT and FYEKMQ (reference sequence). V was clipped by 10 bases and J by 0 bases; unmatched bases: 6. The CDR3 consists of 13 residues. The CDR3 is CATRGLNSYEQYF. The CDR3 nucleotides are TGTGCCACCAGGGGGTTAAACTCCTACGAGCAGTACTTC. Full variable domain (rest looked up from reference TRBV13 and TRBJ2-7): AAGVIQSPRHLIKEKRETATLKCYPIPRHDTVYWYQQGPGQDPQFLISFYEKMQSDKGSIPDRFSAQQFSDYHSELNMSSLELGDSALYFCATRGLNSYEQYFGPGTRLTVT.

The rearrangement joins TRBV19 to TRBJ1-3; 7 bases are shared with TRBD1. V lost 7 bases to trimming and J lost 0 bases; unmatched junction nucleotides: 15. Germline lookup yields CDR1 LNHDA and CDR2 SQIVND (reference sequence). The CDR3 has 18 residues. DNA of the CDR3: TGTGCCAGTATTAAAGGGGGCGCACCCGTAAGCTCTGGAAACACCATATATTTT. This sequence encodes CASIKGGAPVSSGNTIYF.

Concerning this clonotype: A clone one base away is much larger, so this may be a read error. The chain links TRBV5-4 to TRBJ1-6, with a tentative D call TRBD1 (6 bases). Germline V gene data show CDR1 as SGHNT and CDR2 as YYREEE (reference sequence). CDR3 length: 16 residues. The CDR3 loop is CVSSLAGERIDSPLHF. As DNA, the CDR3 is TGTGTCAGCAGCTTGGCAGGGGAAAGGATAGATTCACCCCTCCACTTT.

This clonotype was seen repeatedly, ten times or more. V and J are TRBV15 and TRBJ1-1; 7 bases match TRBD1. CDR1 is LNHNV and CDR2 is YYDKDF in the germline V gene (reference sequence). The length of the CDR3 is 14 residues. After removal of 3 bases from V and 4 bases from J, the junction contained 5 bases not matched to a gene. The CDR3 sequence is CATSSTGAATEAFF. CDR3 nucleotides: TGTGCCACCAGCAGCACAGGGGCAGCCACTGAAGCTTTCTTT. Variable domain in full (rest from reference TRBV15 and TRBJ1-1): DAMVIQNPRYQVTQFGKPVTLSCSQTLNHNVMYWYQQKSSQAPKLLFHYYDKDFNNEADTPDNFQSRRPNTSFCFLDIRSPGLGDTAMYLCATSSTGAATEAFFGQGTRLTVV.

This clonotype was seen ten or more times. The CDR3 region is CASSSTGYVEETQYF. In DNA, the CDR3 is TGTGCCAGCAGCTCGACAGGGTATGTCGAAGAGACCCAGTACTTC. V and J are TRBV7-2 and TRBJ2-5; TRBD1 matches 7 bases. Germline-derived CDR1 and CDR2 are SGHTA and FQGNSA. The CDR3 covers 15 residues. Germline trimming cut 4 bases from V and 3 bases from J; bases unmatched to any gene: 8.

This clonotype was seen repeatedly, ten times or more. This chain links TRBV15 with TRBJ1-1; no clear D gene. The germline gives CDR1 LNHNV, CDR2 YYDKDF (reference sequence). V was trimmed by 2 bases and J by 1 base, leaving 17 bases between them. The CDR3 consists of 17 residues. In DNA form, the CDR3 reads TGTGCCACCAGCAGACCTTCCTTCAGAGGGAAGAACACTGAAGCTTTCTTT. It specifies CATSRPSFRGKNTEAFF.

This clonotype was counted only a few times. The gene calls are TRBV6-1 and TRBJ2-2; TRBD1 matches 7 bases. The CDR3 runs to 14 residues. J lost 7 bases, V lost 5 bases, and 7 bases had no gene match. Germline V CDR1 and CDR2: MNHNS, SASEGT. The CDR3: CASSRQGVIGELFF. CDR3 bases: TGTGCCAGCAGTCGACAGGGTGTGATCGGGGAGCTGTTTTTT.

V is TRBV7-9 and J is TRBJ1-1; 10 bases are a match to TRBD1. There are 15 residues in the CDR3. Looked up from germline, CDR1 is SEHNR and CDR2 is FQNEAQ (reference sequence). The trim removed 5 bases at V and 3 bases at J, leaving 6 bases unmatched. This CDR3 is CASSAPGQGHTEAFF. As DNA, the CDR3 is TGTGCCAGCAGCGCGCCGGGACAGGGGCACACTGAAGCTTTCTTT.

The table lists this clonotype with a few counts. The chain carries TRBV6-1 and TRBJ1-1; D not resolved. CDR3 length: 11 residues. V lost 5 bases and J 8 bases, leaving 9 bases between the germline ends. CDR1 MNHNS and CDR2 SASEGT come from the germline V gene. CDR3 nucleotides: TGTGCCAGCAGTTCCCCCATGGAAGCTTTCTTT. Translated, it gives CASSSPMEAFF.

The chain uses TRBV20-1 and TRBJ2-1; D possibly corresponds to TRBD2 (5 bases). Trimming left V 6 bases short and J 9 bases short, with 12 bases between. The CDR3 length is 11 residues. Germline values: CDR1 DFQATT, CDR2 SNEGSKA (reference sequence). CDR3 bases: TGCAGTGCAAACCTAGCAAGTGAGCAGTTCTTC. This codes for CSANLASEQFF.

This clonotype has at least ten counts. The chain joins TRBV14 to TRBJ1-2; possible D gene TRBD1, 6 bases. From germline, CDR1 is SGHDN and CDR2 FVKESK. V dropped 1 base and J dropped 10 bases, with 13 bases sitting between them. The CDR3 has 13 residues. The CDR3 bases are TGTGCCAGCAGCCAAGGGGGGACAACTCCCTACACCTTC. This encodes CASSQGGTTPYTF.

This clonotype was seen repeatedly, ten times or more. The chain carries TRBV20-1 and TRBJ2-5; a weak D match, TRBD2 (6 bases). The CDR3 runs 14 residues. The germline V and J ends were trimmed by 3 bases and 12 bases, with 23 bases remaining between them. The germline CDR1 and CDR2 sequences are DFQATT and SNEGSKA (reference sequence). The CDR3 DNA is TGCAGTGCTAGTCTCGTTCGGACTAAGGGGAAGGAGTACTTC. Its protein is CSASLVRTKGKEYF.

This clonotype has more than one count but fewer than ten. This chain uses TRBV12-5 with TRBJ1-3; D unresolved. Germline V lookup: CDR1 LGHNT, CDR2 FRNRAP. The V end lost 2 bases, the J end lost 3 bases, and 11 bases lay between the germline ends. The CDR3 extends over 15 amino acids. This chain's CDR3 is CASGLPPVFGNTIYF. CDR3 sequence (DNA): TGTGCTAGTGGTTTGCCACCAGTATTTGGAAACACCATATATTTT.

Many counts were recorded for this clonotype. The chain combines TRBV7-2 with TRBJ1-5; D might be TRBD1 (5 bases). Germline assignment: CDR1 SGHTA and CDR2 FQGNSA. The CDR3 is 14 amino acids. The V gene lost 6 bases and the J gene lost 3 bases, with 12 bases spanning the gap. This chain's CDR3 is CASRPDSANQPQHF. CDR3 DNA: TGTGCCAGCAGACCCGACAGTGCCAATCAGCCCCAGCATTTT.

This chain links TRBV5-1 with TRBJ2-6, with 7 bases matching TRBD2. The CDR3 covers 18 residues. V trimming: 6 bases; J trimming: 0 bases; junction bases outside the gene matches: 12. Germline V CDR1 and CDR2: SGHRS, YFSETQ. In DNA, the CDR3 is TGCGCCAGCAAACTAAATAGCGGGCCGTACTCTGGGGCCAACGTCCTGACTTTC. Amino acids: CASKLNSGPYSGANVLTF. The variable domain in full, completed from reference TRBV5-1 and TRBJ2-6, reads KAGVTQTPRYLIKTRGQQVTLSCSPISGHRSVSWYQQTPGQGLQFLFEYFSETQRNKGNFPGRFSGRQFSNSRSEMNVSTLELGDSALYLCASKLNSGPYSGANVLTFGAGSRLTVL.

The genes are TRBV10-3 and TRBJ2-7; D possibly corresponds to TRBD2 (6 bases). Trimming took 10 bases from V and 5 from J, leaving 21 bases between them. The CDR3 has 14 amino acids. CDR1 and CDR2 from the germline V gene are ENHRY and SYGVKD. Here the CDR3 DNA reads TGTGCCAGCAATCGGGGCCGGGAGCTGGACGAGCAGTACTTC. Translating it yields CASNRGRELDEQYF.

Comments on this clonotype: With a much larger clone just one base away, this may be a read error. The chain's CDR3 is CANSPVGPNYGYTF. The CDR3 nucleotides read TGTGCCAACAGTCCCGTTGGGCCTAACTATGGCTACACCTTC. The chain links TRBV12-3 or TRBV12-4 to TRBJ1-2; D unclear. The CDR3 loop spans 14 amino acids.

The chain has TRBV7-2 and TRBJ2-3; a weak D match, TRBD2 (5 bases). The germline gives CDR1 SGHTA, CDR2 FQGNSA. The CDR3 loop spans 13 amino acids. With 5 bases removed from V and 6 bases from J, the gap between germline ends came to 12 bases. CDR3 sequence: CASSRGRVDTQYF. The CDR3 region has the DNA TGTGCCAGCAGCCGGGGTCGGGTCGATACGCAGTATTTT.

J is TRBJ2-7 and V is TRBV15; D is possibly TRBD1 or TRBD2 (5 bases each). In germline, CDR1 is LNHNV, CDR2 YYDKDF (reference sequence). The CDR3 has 15 amino acids. V lost 0 bases to trimming and J lost 7 bases, with 16 bases between them. For the CDR3, the DNA is TGTGCCACCAGCAGAGATGGGGGTCCACGCAATGAGCAGTACTTC. Translating gives CATSRDGGPRNEQYF.

V usage is TRBV7-2 and J usage is TRBJ2-5; no firm D call. Germline lookup yields CDR1 SGHTA and CDR2 FQGNSA. V shed 3 bases and J shed 4 bases, with 12 bases lying between them. The CDR3 has 14 amino acids. The CDR3 loop is CASSFQSSGETQYF. CDR3 in DNA: TGTGCCAGCAGCTTCCAGTCTAGTGGAGAGACCCAGTACTTC.